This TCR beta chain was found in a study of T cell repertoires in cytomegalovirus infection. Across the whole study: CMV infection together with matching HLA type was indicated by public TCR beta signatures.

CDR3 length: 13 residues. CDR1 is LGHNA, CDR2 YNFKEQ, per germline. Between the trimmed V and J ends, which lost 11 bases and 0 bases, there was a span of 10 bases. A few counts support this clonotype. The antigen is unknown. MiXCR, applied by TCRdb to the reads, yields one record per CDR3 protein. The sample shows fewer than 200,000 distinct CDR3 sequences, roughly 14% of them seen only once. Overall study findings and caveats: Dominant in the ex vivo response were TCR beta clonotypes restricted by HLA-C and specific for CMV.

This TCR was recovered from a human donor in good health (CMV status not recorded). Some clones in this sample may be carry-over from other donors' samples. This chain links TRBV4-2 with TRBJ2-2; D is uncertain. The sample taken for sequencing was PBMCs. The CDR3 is CAGQSTNTGELFF. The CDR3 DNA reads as TGTGCCGGGCAGTCGACGAACACCGGGGAGCTGTTTTTT.